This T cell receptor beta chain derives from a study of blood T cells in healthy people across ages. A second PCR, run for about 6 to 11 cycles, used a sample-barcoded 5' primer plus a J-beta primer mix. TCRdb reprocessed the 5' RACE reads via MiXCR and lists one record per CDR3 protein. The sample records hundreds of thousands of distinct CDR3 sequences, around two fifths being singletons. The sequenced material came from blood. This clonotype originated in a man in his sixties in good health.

In DNA form, the CDR3 reads TGTGCCAGCAGCCAAACCGGGACCTGGGATTCACCCCTCCACTTT. Amino acid sequence: CASSQTGTWDSPLHF. This chain links TRBV7-3 with TRBJ1-6, with a weak D call TRBD1 (5 bases). Trimming shortened V by 5 bases and J by 8 bases, and 16 bases separated the two germline ends. The CDR3 is made up of 15 amino acids. Germline loops: CDR1 SGHTA, CDR2 FQGTGA.